This TCR beta chain was identified during a study of OX40 agonist ivuxolimab in advanced cancers. The CDR3 runs 12 residues. V was shortened by 6 bases and J by 8 bases, with 13 bases between the two germline ends. From germline, CDR1 is MNHEY and CDR2 SVGAGI. TCRdb's table, derived via immunoSEQ multiplex PCR, lists solely in-frame clones and lacks some. The sample shows 65,000 to 90,000 clones, 90% of them seen only once. This sequence originates from an adult with an advanced solid tumor such as melanoma, head and neck, liver or kidney cancer. The sample was CD4+ or CD8+ T cells sorted from blood, taken in a trial of the OX40 agonist ivuxolimab. The chain has TRBV6-5 and TRBJ1-2; D is possibly TRBD1 (6 bases). CDR3 bases: TGTGCCAGCAGGAAACAGGGATTGGGCTACACCTTC. Amino acids: CASRKQGLGYTF.